The clone carrying this T cell receptor (beta chain) appeared many times. V was shortened by 3 bases and J by 8 bases, with 31 bases between the two germline ends. Looked up from germline, CDR1 is GTSNPN and CDR2 is SVGIG (reference sequence). The CDR3 contains 19 residues. Time point here: persistent/refractory GD, antithyroid drugs over 5 years with positive TRAb. Isolated PBMC RNA provided the starting material for the TCR library. Criteria from the American Thyroid Association guidelines were applied to diagnose Graves' disease. The authors drew patients from an endocrinology department in Xi'an, China. These data belong to a study of regulatory T cells in long-lasting Graves disease. Whole-study context: The study counted Graves' disease as persistent given over 5 years of antithyroid drugs and positive TSH receptor antibodies.

Libraries of TCR beta came from iRepertoire HTBI primers plus Arm-PCR of CDR3 regions. TCRdb independently ran MiXCR on the multiplex PCR reads; one entry per CDR3 protein. The sample records hundreds of thousands of distinct CDR3 sequences, 15% to 20% being singletons. This receptor was obtained from a female donor with Graves disease. This chain uses TRBV30 with TRBJ1-4; D gene uncertain. The sample here was peripheral blood mononuclear cells (PBMCs), taken when the disease was refractory, from a patient treated with antithyroid drugs. The CDR3 DNA reads TGTGCCTGGAGCACCGCTTATTTGGACGGACCTCTGCTTCGGGAAAAACTGTTTTTT. This encodes CAWSTAYLDGPLLREKLFF.